The sequence of this TCR beta chain was determined in a study of T-cell reconstitution after alpha-beta-depleted transplantation in children. Trimming cost V 6 bases and J 0 bases, with 12 bases left between them. Per the germline V gene, CDR1 is DFQATT and CDR2 is SNEGSKA (reference sequence). The CDR3 consists of 14 residues. Preparation of the TCRbeta library involved a method that used unique molecular identifiers. TCRdb itself ran the PCR reads through MiXCR, one entry per CDR3 protein. The sample gives 540,000 or so distinct CDR3 sequences, about 21% of which show up once; roughly 14% is in the top ten. In its sample, this clonotype was seen a few times.

The sample was PBMCs, mostly from graft donor cells, taken 360 days after TCRalphabeta/CD19-depleted stem cell transplant. The rearrangement links TRBV20-1 to TRBJ2-4, with D hard to call. The origin of this receptor is a boy under three years old who had a stem cell transplant for acute myeloid leukemia, so the T cells may come from the graft donor. CDR3 DNA sequence: TGCAGTGCAGCTCCTCCCCTAGCCAAAAACATTCAGTACTTC. Residues: CSAAPPLAKNIQYF.